What follows are 18 T cell receptor beta chains derived from one specimen sequenced in a study of low-dose radiotherapy and immunotherapy resistance in tumors. TRAV- and TRBV-specific primers, spanning alpha and beta chains, primed first-strand cDNA. It was with a constant-region primer and a V-primer adapter that TCRs were amplified over approximately 18 PCR cycles. Each CDR3 protein is one row after TCRdb ran MiXCR on the reads. The sample carries about 12,000 distinct CDR3 sequences, roughly 72% recorded once. These receptors all come from a human donor with advanced metastatic prostate, ovarian, gallbladder or colorectal cancer (not recorded which). This table probably holds off-target reads from a library built for another chain.

This clonotype showed up just a few times. Germline is not matched at one junction end, which may reflect a read error. The gene calls are TRBV2 and TRBJ1-2; a possible D gene is TRBD1 (5 bases). The CDR3 has 15 amino acids. Germline assignment: CDR1 SNHLY and CDR2 FYNNEI. The DNA of the CDR3 is TGTGCCAGCAGGGAAGCCACCGGGGCTCCCTATGGCTACACCTTC. It encodes CASREATGAPYGYTF.

The rearrangement joins TRBV2 to TRBJ1-5, with TRBD1 matching over 8 bases. Trimming cost V 3 bases and J 6 bases; bases outside gene matches: 4. Per the germline V gene, CDR1 is SNHLY and CDR2 is FYNNEI. The CDR3 loop spans 14 amino acids. The CDR3 loop reads CASSDPGGTQPQHF. The CDR3 DNA is TGTGCCAGCAGTGATCCAGGGGGCACTCAGCCCCAGCATTTT.

The chain recombines TRBV28 with TRBJ1-2; 9 positions agree with TRBD1. V was clipped by 2 bases and J by 7 bases; unmatched bases: 5. The germline gives CDR1 MDHEN, CDR2 SYDVKM. The CDR3 spans 14 residues. CDR3 DNA sequence: TGTGCCAGCAGTTTAAGGGGACAGGGCGCTGGCTACACCTTC. Translated: CASSLRGQGAGYTF.

The genes are TRBV12-3 or TRBV12-4 and TRBJ2-7, with D tentatively TRBD1 (6 bases). Trimming removed 1 base from V and 4 bases from J, with 14 bases in between. The CDR3 contains 15 residues. This CDR3 is CASSLGVTRGYEQYF. The CDR3 coding sequence is TGTGCCAGCAGTTTAGGGGTTACTAGGGGGTACGAGCAGTACTTC.

The rearrangement links TRBV6-5 to TRBJ1-1; a weak D match, TRBD1 (5 bases). The CDR3 extends over 14 amino acids. From germline, CDR1 is MNHEY and CDR2 SVGAGI. Trimming removed 0 bases from V and 2 bases from J, with 7 bases in between. CDR3 coding DNA: TGTGCCAGCAGTTACTCGGGACTAAACACTGAAGCTTTCTTT. Amino acids: CASSYSGLNTEAFF.

The V gene is TRBV5-1, the J gene TRBJ2-1; D may be TRBD1 (7 bases). The V end was cut by 4 bases, the J end by 10 bases, with 18 bases between. Germline V lookup: CDR1 SGHRS, CDR2 YFSETQ. The CDR3 consists of 14 residues. The CDR3 sequence: CASSPGAGGLEQFF. The CDR3, as DNA: TGCGCCAGCAGCCCGGGGGCAGGGGGTTTGGAGCAGTTCTTC.

The chain is built from TRBV5-1 and TRBJ2-7, with D perhaps TRBD1 or TRBD2 (5 bases each). Germline V lookup: CDR1 SGHRS, CDR2 YFSETQ. The CDR3 extends over 13 amino acids. Trimming left V 5 bases short and J 4 bases short, with 13 bases between. The CDR3 is CASRKTGRYEQYF. CDR3 DNA sequence: TGCGCCAGCAGAAAGACGGGGCGTTACGAGCAGTACTTC.

The rearrangement uses TRBV18 and TRBJ1-6; D gene ambiguous. CDR3 length equals 15 residues. V lost 3 bases to trimming and J lost 9 bases, with 15 bases between them. Germline CDR1 is KGHSH and CDR2 is LQKENI. This CDR3 is CASSPQNAISSPLHF. The CDR3 nucleotides are TGTGCCAGCTCACCGCAAAACGCTATCTCTTCACCCCTCCACTTT.

In its sample, this clonotype was seen a few times. The chain recombines TRBV28 with TRBJ2-7, with D perhaps matching TRBD1 (5 bases). Trimming removed 2 bases from V and 2 bases from J, with 7 bases in between. Germline V gene lookup returns CDR1 MDHEN and CDR2 SYDVKM. This CDR3 has 13 residues. The CDR3 protein is CASSLGRAYEQYF. CDR3 in DNA: TGTGCCAGCAGTTTAGGCAGGGCCTACGAGCAGTACTTC.

This clonotype appeared a few times. The chain is built from TRBV29-1 and TRBJ2-7, with D possibly TRBD2 on 5 matching bases. The germline V gene has CDR1 SQVTM and CDR2 ANQGSEA. V lost 3 bases to trimming and J lost 6 bases, with 12 bases between them. The CDR3 sequence is 12 residues long. Written as DNA, the CDR3 is TGCAGCGTTGATGGCTTTGCGGGCGAGCAGTACTTC. Translating it yields CSVDGFAGEQYF.

The chain links TRBV11-2 to TRBJ2-7, with D possibly matching TRBD1 (6 bases). The germline CDR1 and CDR2 sequences are SGHAT and FQNNGV. This CDR3 comprises 15 residues. V was shortened by 0 bases and J by 2 bases, with 11 bases between the two germline ends. The CDR3 sequence: CASSLEGAGAYEQYF. The CDR3 bases are TGTGCCAGCAGCTTAGAAGGGGCAGGGGCCTACGAGCAGTACTTC.

V is TRBV5-1 and J is TRBJ2-2; 7 positions agree with TRBD2. The germline CDR1 and CDR2 sequences are SGHRS and YFSETQ. The ends lost 4 bases at V and 2 bases at J; junction bases unmatched: 5. This CDR3 spans 15 amino acids. CDR3 in amino acids: CASSARLANTGELFF. CDR3 sequence (DNA): TGCGCCAGCAGCGCGAGACTAGCAAACACCGGGGAGCTGTTTTTT.

This clonotype has a handful of counts. The gene calls are TRBV28 and TRBJ2-7; 7 positions agree with TRBD2. CDR1 is MDHEN and CDR2 is SYDVKM in the germline V gene. The CDR3 sequence is 15 residues long. J lost 5 bases, V lost 7 bases, and 14 bases had no gene match. The chain's CDR3 is CASTSRTRYIHEQYF. The CDR3 coding sequence is TGTGCCAGCACTTCAAGGACTAGGTACATCCACGAGCAGTACTTC.

V and J are TRBV7-6 and TRBJ1-5; TRBD1 matches 10 bases. V shed 8 bases, J shed 2 bases, and the junction held 3 bases outside the gene matches. Germline V gene sequence: CDR1 SGHVS, CDR2 FNYEAQ. This CDR3 spans 14 amino acids. The CDR3 sequence is CASGQGGGNQPQHF. CDR3 coding DNA: TGTGCCAGCGGACAGGGGGGAGGCAATCAGCCCCAGCATTTT. The whole variable domain, filled in from reference TRBV7-6 and TRBJ1-5, reads GAGVSQSPRYKVTKRGQDVALRCDPISGHVSLYWYRQALGQGPEFLTYFNYEAQQDKSGLPNDRFSAERPEGSISTLTIQRTEQRDSAMYRCASGQGGGNQPQHFGDGTRLSIL.

This chain links TRBV20-1 with TRBJ2-1; 15 bases match TRBD2. Germline V gene sequence: CDR1 DFQATT, CDR2 SNEGSKA (reference sequence). Trimming cost V 0 bases and J 8 bases; bases outside gene matches: 5. The CDR3 contains 16 residues. The CDR3 nucleotides are TGCAGTGCTAGAGATCTAGGACTAGCGGGAGGGTATGAGCAGTTCTTC. It yields the protein CSARDLGLAGGYEQFF.

The DNA of the CDR3 is TGTGCCAGCAGCCTGGGACAGGGGTGGCAAGAGACCCAGTACTTC. Its translation: CASSLGQGWQETQYF. This chain links TRBV7-6 with TRBJ2-5, with 10 bases matching TRBD1. This CDR3 spans 15 amino acids. V shed 5 bases and J 2 bases; nucleotides not matched to a gene: 5. Germline CDR1 and CDR2: SGHVS and FNYEAQ.

The V and J genes are TRBV29-1 and TRBJ1-1; D is uncertain. The CDR3 sequence is 13 residues long. V lost 7 bases and J lost 1, with 13 bases in between. CDR1 and CDR2 (germline): SQVTM, ANQGSEA. This CDR3 reads CSAGLGENTEAFF. CDR3 DNA sequence: TGCAGCGCTGGACTTGGGGAGAACACTGAAGCTTTCTTT.

The chain combines TRBV2 with TRBJ2-1, with TRBD1 identical over 8 bases. From germline, CDR1 is SNHLY and CDR2 FYNNEI. CDR3 length: 15 amino acids. Germline trimming cut 7 bases from V and 3 bases from J; bases unmatched to any gene: 8. The CDR3 region is CASTLDRDNYNEQFF. CDR3 DNA: TGTGCCAGCACCCTGGACAGGGACAACTACAATGAGCAGTTCTTC.